This entry features one T cell receptor beta chain sequence. This clonotype has at least ten counts. Its antigen is currently not known. Base quality data are lacking; no much larger clone is found one base away. The sample comes from a study of identical twins (dated by TCRdb to 2016 to 2017). Context from the whole study: TCR alpha and beta repertoires from monozygotic twins, unrelated adults of various ages and cord blood were deep-sequenced to test whether fetal clonotypes persist. Replicate twin experiments were performed at different times using different library preparation protocols to rule out contamination.

CDR1 and CDR2 are drawn from the germline V gene: MNHEY, SVGEGT. From its cysteine to its phenylalanine, the CDR3 spans 12 amino acids. Here the CDR3 DNA is all that survives: 36 bases in frame from base 1. V gives up 7 bases and J gives up 0 bases, and the segment between their germline ends measures 4 bases. Every donor in the study was a healthy Caucasian. The twin cohort consisted of three pairs of female monozygotic twins, all aged roughly 18 to 29 years. RNA for TCR libraries was isolated from peripheral blood mononuclear cells. Results the study describes overall, beyond this receptor: The excess sharing between twins in beta out-of-frame sequences was weaker because fewer shared sequences reduced the signal-to-noise ratio. Because the same donors could not be followed over many years, the conclusions relied on cross-sectional statistical analysis. Invariant T cells such as MAIT and iNKT could partly confound zero-insertion analyses, although diverse VJ usage argued against such confounding for most clonotypes. In monozygotic twins, recombination models systematically underestimated out-of-frame TCR alpha sharing, but the models matched the sharing seen between unrelated individuals. Fewer insertions were carried by abundant cord blood beta clonotypes; a weaker similar trend was observed in young adult naive repertoires, while no such trend was observed in memory repertoires. Compared with coincidental sharing between unrelated individuals, an excess of low generation-probability sequences was observed among out-of-frame TCR alpha sequences shared between twins.

Libraries were made using 5' RACE. Sequencer: Illumina HiSeq 2000. Template switching added a universal primer binding site, and the final cDNA carried a unique molecular identifier that allowed TCR cDNA molecules to be counted accurately. Specific primers in the conserved constant-segment region were used to synthesize first-strand cDNA for the TCR alpha and beta chains. To control for contamination, each cDNA library was double barcoded with a SMART-Mk sample barcode plus Illumina barcodes. TruSeq adapter sequences, together with Illumina sample barcodes, were added in two successive PCR steps. TCR alpha and beta cDNA libraries were sequenced on the Illumina HiSeq platform with custom primers. The paper's processing steps were these. Unique molecular identifiers were extracted from raw reads with MiGEC, and CDR3 positions were determined with MiXCR. For each individual, recombination models were inferred using an EM algorithm with the repgenHMM and IGoR tools. The tcR package in R was used for shared clonotype analysis, with sharing normalized by the product of cloneset sizes. Out-of-frame nonproductive sequences were analyzed to study raw recombination free of thymic and clonal selection effects. The public reads were run again by TCRdb, first through fastp at Q25 and then through MiXCR, and only productive beta chains were kept. Merged by CDR3 protein, the rows form single entries marked with the most common genes and DNA. The V and J calls shown here were made by TCRdb, not taken from the authors' results. Across this sample there are some 690,000 distinct CDR3 sequences, with less than 25% seen only once. Roughly 4% of the sample lies in the top ten.

In addition, the sample was reused for a study of T cells expressing NK-cell markers. As noted in the second study: Three sorted T-cell subsets (CD3+CD56+NKG2C+, CD3+CD56+NKG2C- and CD3+CD56-NKG2C+) from eight donors had their TCR beta-chain repertoires profiled. Of the eight sequenced donors, seven were found to be HCMV-seropositive and one was found to be HCMV-seronegative. To restrict sorting to alphabetaTCR-expressing T cells, an anti-gammadeltaTCR antibody was added in several experiments. In roughly 6 donors, the dominant CD3+CD56+NKG2C+ clonotypes ranked among the top 10 CD8+ clonotypes, making up roughly 1.0-8% of CD8+ T cells. Those dominant clonotypes were again the most abundant among CD3+CD56-NKG2C+ cells in a few donors, at roughly 25-60.1%. It remained unclear whether the expanded NKG2C-expressing T cell clones were specific for HCMV antigens. Randomly selected healthy volunteers, three men and five women, were used as the eight sequenced donors. HCMV serostatus was determined by detecting HCMV-specific IgG in serum with a commercial ELISA kit. Bulk peripheral blood T-cell repertoires were additionally sequenced from unsorted PBMC for six donors. MIGEC was used to demultiplex reads and group the reads by UMI, and MiTCR was used to assemble and quantify clonotypes. To exclude erroneous sequences, only TCR cDNA sequences supported by at least two reads were retained. The tcR package was used for downstream repertoire analysis, and clonotypes were matched between fractions using CDR3 nucleotide sequence together with V segment. VDJmatch was used to annotate antigen specificity against VDJdb, with one amino acid substitution in CDR3 allowed.

This clonotype was obtained from a woman between 18 and 29 years old in good health. The material sequenced was PBMCs. The V gene is TRBV6-2 or TRBV6-3 and the J gene is TRBJ1-5; no D gene can be assigned with confidence. The DNA reads TGTGCCAGCACAGATAGCAATCAGCCCCAGCATTTT. Its protein product is CASTDSNQPQHF.